This TCR beta chain was identified in a study of graft-versus-host responses after intestinal transplantation. This CDR3 has 16 residues. Germline-derived CDR1 and CDR2 are MNHEY and SMNVEV (reference sequence). V lost 7 bases, J lost 0 bases, and 7 bases stayed unmatched. As to this clone: Its antigen is not identified.

The data were produced by immunoSEQ multiplex PCR, yet TCRdb's version contains in-frame clones alone and is incomplete. The sample lists about 85,000 clones, about four fifths occurring once. The sample here was unstimulated CD4+ T cells sorted from spleen or lymph node cells, taken before intestinal transplant. The receptor comes from a human donor who received an intestinal transplant. The rearrangement joins TRBV27 to TRBJ2-2; 8 bases map to TRBD2. CDR3 protein: CASKPRGGSNTGELFF. The CDR3, as DNA: TGTGCCAGCAAGCCACGGGGGGGTTCGAACACCGGGGAGCTGTTTTTT.